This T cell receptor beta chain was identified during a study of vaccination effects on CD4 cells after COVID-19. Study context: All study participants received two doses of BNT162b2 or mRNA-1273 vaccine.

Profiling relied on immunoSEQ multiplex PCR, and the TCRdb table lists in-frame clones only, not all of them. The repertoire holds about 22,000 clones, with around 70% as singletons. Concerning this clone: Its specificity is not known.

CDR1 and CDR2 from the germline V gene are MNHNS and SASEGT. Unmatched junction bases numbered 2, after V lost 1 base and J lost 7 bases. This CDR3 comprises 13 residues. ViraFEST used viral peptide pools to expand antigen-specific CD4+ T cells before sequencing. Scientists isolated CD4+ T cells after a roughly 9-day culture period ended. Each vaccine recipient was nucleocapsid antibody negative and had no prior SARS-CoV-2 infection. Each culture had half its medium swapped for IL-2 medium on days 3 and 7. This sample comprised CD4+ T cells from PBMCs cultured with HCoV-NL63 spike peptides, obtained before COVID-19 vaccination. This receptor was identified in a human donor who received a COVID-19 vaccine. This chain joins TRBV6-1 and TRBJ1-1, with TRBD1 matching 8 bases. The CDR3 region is CASSEVDRVEAFF. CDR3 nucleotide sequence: TGTGCCAGCAGTGAAGTGGACAGGGTTGAAGCTTTCTTT.